This TCR beta chain came from a study of blood T cells in healthy people across ages. A second about 6 to 12 cycle PCR used barcoded and J-beta primers. TCRdb reanalysed the 5' RACE reads using MiXCR and keeps one entry per CDR3 protein. The data contain about 1.4 million distinct CDR3 sequences, roughly 59% of them singletons. Healthy Caucasian individuals from Russia aged about 6 to 90 served as donors. About this clonotype itself: Its antigen is not known.

Findings and caveats of the study: Roughly linearly, TCR beta diversity per million T cells fell as age increased.

The sequenced material came from blood. The receptor comes from a man aged 18 to 29 in good health.

This CDR3 reads CASSRGVAADTQYF. The CDR3 DNA is TGTGCCAGCAGCCGGGGGGTAGCCGCAGATACGCAGTATTTT. The chain uses TRBV27 and TRBJ2-3; 7 nucleotides line up with TRBD2. V lost 6 bases to trimming and J lost 4 bases; unmatched junction nucleotides: 7. Germline CDR1 and CDR2: MNHEY and SMNVEV (reference sequence). CDR3 length: 14 residues.